One and the same sample provided the 6 T cell receptor beta chains below, sequenced in a study of molecular identifiers for immune sequencing clone quantification. Via MiXCR, TCRdb re-called the PCR reads, giving one row per CDR3 protein. There are 50,000 to 65,000 distinct CDR3 sequences in the sample; approximately 25% occur only once, and about 1.9% lies in the top ten. Input material: naive CD8+ T cells from blood, with Jurkat cell RNA spiked in. Subset here: FACS-sorted CD8+CD4-CCR7+CD45RA+ naive T cells. The receptor source for this set is a human donor in good health. Some libraries in this study had Jurkat cell RNA spiked in.

Many counts were recorded for this clonotype. The rearrangement uses TRBV9 and TRBJ2-5, with D maybe TRBD2 (6 bases). The CDR3 consists of 15 residues. V lost 4 bases and J lost 1, with 14 bases in between. The germline gives CDR1 SGDLS, CDR2 YYNGEE. The DNA for the CDR3 is TGTGCCAGCAGCCCATACGGGACTCTCCAAGAGACCCAGTACTTC. Translating gives CASSPYGTLQETQYF.

This clonotype was recorded many times. The V call is TRBV28, the J call TRBJ1-6; D possibly corresponds to TRBD1 (6 bases). V lost 7 bases, J lost 0 bases, and 13 bases lay in between. This CDR3 spans 16 amino acids. Germline V gives CDR1 MDHEN, CDR2 SYDVKM. CDR3 DNA: TGTGCCAGCAATGAACAGGGCAGCTCCTATAATTCACCCCTCCACTTT. Protein product: CASNEQGSSYNSPLHF.

This clonotype was seen at least ten times. The chain recombines TRBV5-1 with TRBJ2-1, with 9 bases matching TRBD2. There are 14 residues in the CDR3. CDR1 and CDR2 from the germline V gene are SGHRS and YFSETQ. V lost 4 bases to trimming and J lost 8 bases; unmatched junction nucleotides: 7. CDR3 DNA sequence: TGCGCCAGCAGCCCGGGACTAGCAGGCGATGAGCAGTTCTTC. Amino acids: CASSPGLAGDEQFF.

This clonotype came up many times. J is TRBJ1-1 and V is TRBV20-1; a possible D gene is TRBD1 (5 bases). Trimming shortened V by 5 bases and J by 1 base, and 14 bases separated the two germline ends. Germline lookup yields CDR1 DFQATT and CDR2 SNEGSKA (reference sequence). CDR3 length: 14 amino acids. The CDR3 loop is CSAPTGTGNTEAFF. The CDR3 DNA follows: TGCAGTGCTCCAACCGGGACGGGGAACACTGAAGCTTTCTTT.

This rearrangement joins TRBV12-3 or TRBV12-4 to TRBJ2-1; the D is unclear. V lost 4 bases and J lost 8, with 9 bases in between. The CDR3 runs to 12 residues. The CDR3, as DNA: TGTGCCAGCAGTTCCCCCTCGGATGAGCAGTTCTTC. Its protein product is CASSSPSDEQFF.

Concerning this clonotype: This may be a read error: a much more frequent sequence differs by one nucleotide. V usage is TRBV5-6 and J usage is TRBJ2-7; D remains unclear. CDR1 SGHDT and CDR2 YYEEEE come from the germline V gene. CDR3 length: 15 residues. Trimming took off 6 bases at V and 2 bases at J, with 18 bases between the two ends. Written as DNA, the CDR3 is TGTGCCAGCAACAAAGGAAGGTTTCCCACCTACGAGCAGTACTTC. Translated: CASNKGRFPTYEQYF.